This entry describes one T cell receptor (beta chain). Method: immunoSEQ multiplex PCR; TCRdb's copy keeps in-frame clones and lacks some. The sample records 140,000 to 150,000 clones, 80% to 90% being singletons. The sample is drawn from a study of blood T cell repertoires in COVID-19. This TCR was sampled from a man aged 50-59 years who had recovered from COVID-19. The sequenced material came from PBMCs or T cells enriched from blood (not recorded which).

The CDR3 sequence: CASSFQSNTEAFF. Here the CDR3 DNA reads TGCGCCAGCAGCTTCCAGTCGAACACTGAAGCTTTCTTT. V gene TRBV5-1 combines with J gene TRBJ1-1; D is unclear. The germline V and J ends were trimmed by 2 bases and 1 base, with 6 bases remaining between them. This CDR3 region has 13 residues. From germline, CDR1 is SGHRS and CDR2 YFSETQ. The full variable domain, with the rest looked up from reference TRBV5-1 and TRBJ1-1, is KAGVTQTPRYLIKTRGQQVTLSCSPISGHRSVSWYQQTPGQGLQFLFEYFSETQRNKGNFPGRFSGRQFSNSRSEMNVSTLELGDSALYLCASSFQSNTEAFFGQGTRLTVV.